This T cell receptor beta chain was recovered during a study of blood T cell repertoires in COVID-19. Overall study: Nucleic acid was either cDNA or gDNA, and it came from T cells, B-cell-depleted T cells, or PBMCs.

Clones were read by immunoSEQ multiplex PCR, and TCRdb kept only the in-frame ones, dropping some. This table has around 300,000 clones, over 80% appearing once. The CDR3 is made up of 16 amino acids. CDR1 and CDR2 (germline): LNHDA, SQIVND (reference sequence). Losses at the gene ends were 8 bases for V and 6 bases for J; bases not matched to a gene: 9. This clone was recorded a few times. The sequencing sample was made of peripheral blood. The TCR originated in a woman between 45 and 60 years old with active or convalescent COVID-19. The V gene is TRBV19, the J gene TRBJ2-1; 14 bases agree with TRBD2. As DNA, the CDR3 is TGTGCCAGTGCCCGACTAGCGGGAGGGGGTGTCAATGAGCAGTTCTTC. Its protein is CASARLAGGGVNEQFF.